Each of the 5 T cell receptor beta chains below was sequenced from the same sample in a study of T cells in localized non-small cell lung cancer. TCRdb keeps only in-frame clones here, not all; method: immunoSEQ multiplex PCR. In the table there are 25,000 to 30,000 clones, roughly four fifths of which are singletons. Source: peripheral blood mononuclear cells, taken before any cancer treatment. The origin of the receptors is a man between 40 and 70 years old with stage III lung adenocarcinoma.

V usage is TRBV19 and J usage is TRBJ2-1; D unclear. Per germline, CDR1 LNHDA and CDR2 SQIVND (reference sequence). CDR3 size: 15 residues. Trimming left V 3 bases short and J 3 bases short, with 12 bases between. The CDR3 is CASSMGLGLYNEQFF. CDR3 in DNA: TGTGCCAGTAGTATGGGCCTAGGTCTCTACAATGAGCAGTTCTTC. Using reference TRBV19 and TRBJ2-1 for the parts outside the CDR3, the full variable domain is DGGITQSPKYLFRKEGQNVTLSCEQNLNHDAMYWYRQDPGQGLRLIYYSQIVNDFQKGDIAEGYSVSREKKESFPLTVTSAQKNPTAFYLCASSMGLGLYNEQFFGPGTRLTVL.

The V call is TRBV5-5, the J call TRBJ1-1; possibly TRBD1 for D (5 bases). Germline V gives CDR1 SGHKS, CDR2 YYEKEE (reference sequence). CDR3 length: 15 amino acids. Trimming took off 0 bases at V and 3 bases at J, with 12 bases between the two ends. The CDR3 reads CASSLAGGLDTEAFF. Written as DNA, the CDR3 is TGTGCCAGCAGCTTGGCGGGGGGTCTGGACACTGAAGCTTTCTTT. Looking up the rest from reference TRBV5-5 and TRBJ1-1 gives the full variable domain: DAGVTQSPTHLIKTRGQQVTLRCSPISGHKSVSWYQQVLGQGPQFIFQYYEKEERGRGNFPDRFSARQFPNYSSELNVNALLLGDSALYLCASSLAGGLDTEAFFGQGTRLTVV.

The chain is built from TRBV15 and TRBJ2-7; 7 bases agree with TRBD1. There are 14 residues in the CDR3. Trimming cost V 4 bases and J 3 bases; bases outside gene matches: 6. Per germline, CDR1 LNHNV and CDR2 YYDKDF (reference sequence). The CDR3 DNA is TGTGCCACCAGCATAAGACAGGGCGGCTACGAGCAGTACTTC. Protein product: CATSIRQGGYEQYF.

This CDR3 is CASSALGGPRCLAKNIQYF. The CDR3 DNA reads as TGTGCCAGCAGTGCCCTCGGGGGGCCCCGCTGTTTAGCCAAAAACATTCAGTACTTC. This rearrangement joins TRBV6-9 to TRBJ2-4; tentatively, D is TRBD2 (7 bases). Trimming removed 5 bases from V and 0 bases from J, with 23 bases in between. CDR3 length: 19 residues. Germline V gives CDR1 MNHGY, CDR2 SVAAGI.

The rearrangement links TRBV28 to TRBJ2-7; D remains unclear. The CDR3 is 13 amino acids. Per germline, CDR1 MDHEN and CDR2 SYDVKM. Between the trimmed V and J ends, which lost 6 bases and 0 bases, there was a span of 9 bases. CDR3 region: CASRDTRSYEQYV. The CDR3 region has the DNA TGTGCCAGCAGGGATACTCGCTCCTACGAGCAGTACGTC.